This is a list of T cell receptor beta chains from one sample in a study of OX40 agonist ivuxolimab in advanced cancers. Libraries were prepared by immunoSEQ multiplex PCR; TCRdb keeps only in-frame clonotypes and omits some of them. The sample consists of approximately 94,000 clones, approximately 92% of them appearing once. This sample comprised CD4+ or CD8+ T cells sorted from blood, obtained in a trial of the OX40 agonist ivuxolimab. These receptors were taken from an adult with an advanced solid tumor such as melanoma, head and neck, liver or kidney cancer. Each CDR3 is given without its conserved first and last residue.

CDR3aa | j_gene | v_gene
ASSLSVGTGLHEQY | TRBJ2-7 | TRBV27
AISETSGSYEQF | TRBJ2-1 | TRBV10-3
ASSYAAVKGSLGTDTQY | TRBJ2-3 | TRBV28
ASSDNRDANTGELF | TRBJ2-2 | TRBV13
ASSLGANQPQH | TRBJ1-5 | TRBV27
ASSLATRGIDGYT | TRBJ1-2 | TRBV5-1
ASSMWETGLSGANVLT | TRBJ2-6 | TRBV19
ASSLKGFGNTEAF | TRBJ1-1 | TRBV5-5
ASSNFGGPSSYNEQF | TRBJ2-1 | TRBV11-2
ASTQDRQGPNYGYT | TRBJ1-2 | TRBV21-1
ASSSTSETQY | TRBJ2-5 | TRBV5-1
ASSLSFEEGYGNTIY | TRBJ1-3 | TRBV5-1
ASSQPGLAGGGEQY | TRBJ2-7 | TRBV4-2
ASSFGTGGYEQY | TRBJ2-7 | TRBV27
ASSDPGGLETQY | TRBJ2-5 | TRBV25-1
ASSLRGFNGYT | TRBJ1-2 | TRBV27
ASSLLLGSNNEQF | TRBJ2-1 | TRBV28
ASSPIPAGGSPTEAF | TRBJ1-1 | TRBV7-9
ASRNRDYTTDTQY | TRBJ2-3 | TRBV6-1
ASAHGRNSPLH | TRBJ1-6 | TRBV27
ASSSTWTGEQY | TRBJ2-7 | TRBV6-5
ASSPGLAWIEQF | TRBJ2-1 | TRBV5-5
ASVAQPDTQY | TRBJ2-3 | TRBV6-6
ASSPRDGYNEQF | TRBJ2-1 | TRBV7-9
ASGLSQYEQY | TRBJ2-7 | TRBV12-5
ASSVLGGETQY | TRBJ2-5 | TRBV28
ASSIQNQETQY | TRBJ2-5 | TRBV5-5
AISSTSGGADTQY | TRBJ2-3 | TRBV10-3
ASSFLGSEKLF | TRBJ1-4 | TRBV7-2
SVRREGEKLF | TRBJ1-4 | TRBV29-1
ASSQAQGGQDYGYT | TRBJ1-2 | TRBV4-3
ASSWTSGVVDTQY | TRBJ2-3 | TRBV2
ASSNPGGTPYEQY | TRBJ2-7 | TRBV19
SAPDGEQF | TRBJ2-1 | TRBV20-1
ASSFTGYAQGYT | TRBJ1-2 | TRBV28
AWSAGQNTEAF | TRBJ1-1 | TRBV30
ASSYAGGSDGYT | TRBJ1-2 | TRBV6-5
ASSLASGAELF | TRBJ1-4 | TRBV27
ASSYEGGANVLT | TRBJ2-6 | TRBV6-5
ASSQGRNQPQH | TRBJ1-5 | TRBV4-1
ASSLWTGYEATEAF | TRBJ1-1 | TRBV11-2
ASRFGTDNYGYT | TRBJ1-2 | TRBV27
AWASGNNEQF | TRBJ2-1 | TRBV30
ASSYPSGGLKETQY | TRBJ2-5 | TRBV6-5
ASRGLAGEGTGELF | TRBJ2-2 | TRBV19
ASSEAPSGGNEQF | TRBJ2-1 | TRBV11-2
ASSLLSGGAIGELF | TRBJ2-2 | TRBV5-4
ASSSRLAGEQY | TRBJ2-7 | TRBV13
ASSLGTSGANVLT | TRBJ2-6 | TRBV5-6
ASSQGEGGQPQH | TRBJ1-5 | TRBV11-2
ASSLYGPNQPQH | TRBJ1-5 | TRBV5-4